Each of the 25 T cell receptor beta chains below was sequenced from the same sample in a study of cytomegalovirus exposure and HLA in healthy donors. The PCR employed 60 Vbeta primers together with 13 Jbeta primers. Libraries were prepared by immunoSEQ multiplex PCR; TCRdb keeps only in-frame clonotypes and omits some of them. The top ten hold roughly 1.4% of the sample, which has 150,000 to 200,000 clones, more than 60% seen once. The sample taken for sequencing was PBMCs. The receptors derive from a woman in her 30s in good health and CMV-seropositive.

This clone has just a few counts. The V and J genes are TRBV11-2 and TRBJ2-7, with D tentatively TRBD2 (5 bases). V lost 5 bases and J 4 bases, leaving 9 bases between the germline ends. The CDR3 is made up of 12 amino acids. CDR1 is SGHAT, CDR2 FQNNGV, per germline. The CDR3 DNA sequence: TGTGCCAGCAGCCCCGGGGTGTACGAGCAGTACTTC. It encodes CASSPGVYEQYF.

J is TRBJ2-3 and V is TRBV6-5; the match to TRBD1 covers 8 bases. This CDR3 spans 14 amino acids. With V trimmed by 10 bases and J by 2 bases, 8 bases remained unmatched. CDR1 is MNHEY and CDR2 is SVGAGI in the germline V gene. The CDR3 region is CATRHRGYTDTQYF. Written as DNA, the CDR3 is TGTGCCACCAGGCACAGGGGGTACACAGATACGCAGTATTTT.

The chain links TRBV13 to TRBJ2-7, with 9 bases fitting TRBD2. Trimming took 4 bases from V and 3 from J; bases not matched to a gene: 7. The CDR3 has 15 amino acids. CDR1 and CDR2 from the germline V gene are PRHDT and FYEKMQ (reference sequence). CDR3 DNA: TGTGCCAGCAGCTCGACTAGCGGTTATATCTACGAGCAGTACTTC. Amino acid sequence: CASSSTSGYIYEQYF.

CDR3 nucleotides: TGTGCCAGCAGCTCAACGGGACAGGCGGACAATGAGCAGTTCTTC. Translating gives CASSSTGQADNEQFF. The genes are TRBV7-9 and TRBJ2-1; 8 bases match TRBD1. After removal of 4 bases from V and 5 bases from J, the junction contained 7 bases not matched to a gene. This CDR3 is built from 15 residues. CDR1 is SEHNR and CDR2 is FQNEAQ in the germline V gene (reference sequence).

CDR3 residues: CASSLPSGSYEQYF. Written as DNA, the CDR3 is TGTGCCAGCAGCTTACCTAGCGGGAGTTACGAGCAGTACTTC. V is TRBV5-4 and J is TRBJ2-7; 10 bases agree with TRBD2. The CDR3 extends over 14 amino acids. Losses at the gene ends were 2 bases for V and 4 bases for J; bases not matched to a gene: 3. Looked up from germline, CDR1 is SGHNT and CDR2 is YYREEE (reference sequence).

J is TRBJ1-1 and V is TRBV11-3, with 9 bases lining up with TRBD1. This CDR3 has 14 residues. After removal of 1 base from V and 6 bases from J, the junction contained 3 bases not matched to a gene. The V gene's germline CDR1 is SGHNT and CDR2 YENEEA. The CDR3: CASSLGDRVSEAFF. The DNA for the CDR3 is TGTGCCAGCAGCTTAGGGGACAGGGTTTCTGAAGCTTTCTTT.

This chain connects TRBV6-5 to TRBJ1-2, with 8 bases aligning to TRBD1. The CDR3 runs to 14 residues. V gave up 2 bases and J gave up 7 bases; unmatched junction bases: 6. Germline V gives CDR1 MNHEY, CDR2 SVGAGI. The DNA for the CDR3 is TGTGCCAGCAGTTACGTCAGGGGGCAGATTGGCTACACCTTC. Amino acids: CASSYVRGQIGYTF.

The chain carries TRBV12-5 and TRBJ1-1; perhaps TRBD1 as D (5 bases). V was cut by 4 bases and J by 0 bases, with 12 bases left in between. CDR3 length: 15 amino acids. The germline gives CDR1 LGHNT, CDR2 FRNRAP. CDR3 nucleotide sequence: TGTGCTAGTGGTTCTTTGACAGCTATGAACACTGAAGCTTTCTTT. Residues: CASGSLTAMNTEAFF.

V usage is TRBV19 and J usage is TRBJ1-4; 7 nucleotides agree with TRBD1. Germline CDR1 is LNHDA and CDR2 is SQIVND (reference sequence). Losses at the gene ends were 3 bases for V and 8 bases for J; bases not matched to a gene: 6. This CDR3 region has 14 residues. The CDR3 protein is CASSMDRSPEKLFF. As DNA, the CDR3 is TGTGCCAGTAGTATGGACAGGAGCCCCGAAAAACTGTTTTTT.

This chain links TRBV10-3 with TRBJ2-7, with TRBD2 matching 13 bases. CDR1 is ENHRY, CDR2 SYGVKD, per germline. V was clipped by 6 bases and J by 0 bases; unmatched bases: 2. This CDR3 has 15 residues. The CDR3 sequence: CAISRTSGSSYEQYF. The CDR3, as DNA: TGTGCCATCAGCCGGACTAGCGGGAGCTCCTACGAGCAGTACTTC.

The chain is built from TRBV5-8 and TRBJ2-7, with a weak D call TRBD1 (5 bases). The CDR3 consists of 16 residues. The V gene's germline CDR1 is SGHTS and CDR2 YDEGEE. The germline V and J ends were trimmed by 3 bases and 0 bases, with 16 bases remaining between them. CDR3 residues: CASSSKDINPSYEQYF. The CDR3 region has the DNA TGTGCCAGCAGCTCTAAGGACATAAACCCCTCCTACGAGCAGTACTTC.

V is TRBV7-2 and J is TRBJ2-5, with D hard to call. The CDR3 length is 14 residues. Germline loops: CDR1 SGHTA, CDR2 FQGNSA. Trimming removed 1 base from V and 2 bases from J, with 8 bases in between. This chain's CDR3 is CASSLGSLQETQYF. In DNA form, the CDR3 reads TGTGCCAGCAGCTTAGGGAGCTTACAAGAGACCCAGTACTTC.

CDR3 in DNA: TGTGCCACCAGCAGGAGGAGGGATCAGCCCCAGCATTTT. As protein: CATSRRRDQPQHF. The V call is TRBV15, the J call TRBJ1-5; D is undetermined. CDR3 length: 13 amino acids. Germline values: CDR1 LNHNV, CDR2 YYDKDF (reference sequence). The ends were cut back, 3 bases at V and 5 bases at J, with 8 bases in the middle. The whole variable domain, remainder taken from reference TRBV15 and TRBJ1-5, is DAMVIQNPRYQVTQFGKPVTLSCSQTLNHNVMYWYQQKSSQAPKLLFHYYDKDFNNEADTPDNFQSRRPNTSFCFLDIRSPGLGDTAMYLCATSRRRDQPQHFGDGTRLSIL.

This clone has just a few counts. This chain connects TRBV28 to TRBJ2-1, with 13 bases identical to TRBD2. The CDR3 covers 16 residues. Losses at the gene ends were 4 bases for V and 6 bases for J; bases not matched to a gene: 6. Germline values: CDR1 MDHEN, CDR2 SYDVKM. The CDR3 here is CASSYALAGGINEQFF. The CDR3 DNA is TGTGCCAGCAGTTATGCACTAGCGGGAGGGATCAATGAGCAGTTCTTC.

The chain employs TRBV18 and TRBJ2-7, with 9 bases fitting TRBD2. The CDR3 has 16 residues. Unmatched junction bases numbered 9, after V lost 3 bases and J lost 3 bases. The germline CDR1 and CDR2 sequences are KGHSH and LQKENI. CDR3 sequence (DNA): TGTGCCAGCTCACCCGTAGCGGGAGAGGGGTACTACGAGCAGTACTTC. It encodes CASSPVAGEGYYEQYF.

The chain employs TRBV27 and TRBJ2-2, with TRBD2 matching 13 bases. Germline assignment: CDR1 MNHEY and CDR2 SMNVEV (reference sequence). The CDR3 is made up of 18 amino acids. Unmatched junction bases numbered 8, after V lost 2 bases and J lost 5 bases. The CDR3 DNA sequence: TGTGCCAGCAGTTTAGACCGACTAGCGGGAGGTTGGACCGGGGAGCTGTTTTTT. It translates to CASSLDRLAGGWTGELFF.

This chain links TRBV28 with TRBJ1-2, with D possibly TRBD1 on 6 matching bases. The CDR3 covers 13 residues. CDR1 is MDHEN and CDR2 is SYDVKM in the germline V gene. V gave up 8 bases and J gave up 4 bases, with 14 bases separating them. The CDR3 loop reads CASASDSLYGYTF. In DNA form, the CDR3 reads TGTGCCAGCGCGTCGGACAGTCTCTATGGCTACACCTTC.

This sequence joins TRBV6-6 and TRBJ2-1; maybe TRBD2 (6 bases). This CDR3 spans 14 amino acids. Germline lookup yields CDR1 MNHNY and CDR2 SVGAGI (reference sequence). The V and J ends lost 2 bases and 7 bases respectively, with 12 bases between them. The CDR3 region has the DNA TGTGCCAGCAGTTACACTAGCTCGGTGAATGAGCAGTTCTTC. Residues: CASSYTSSVNEQFF.

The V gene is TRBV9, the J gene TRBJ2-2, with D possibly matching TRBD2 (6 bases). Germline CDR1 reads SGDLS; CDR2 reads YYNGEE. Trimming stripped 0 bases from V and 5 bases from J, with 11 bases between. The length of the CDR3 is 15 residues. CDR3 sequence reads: CASSVESGYTGELFF. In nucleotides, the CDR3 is TGTGCCAGCAGCGTAGAAAGCGGGTATACCGGGGAGCTGTTTTTT. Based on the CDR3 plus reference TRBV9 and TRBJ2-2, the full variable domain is DSGVTQTPKHLITATGQRVTLRCSPRSGDLSVYWYQQSLDQGLQFLIQYYNGEERAKGNILERFSAQQFPDLHSELNLSSLELGDSALYFCASSVESGYTGELFFGEGSRLTVL.

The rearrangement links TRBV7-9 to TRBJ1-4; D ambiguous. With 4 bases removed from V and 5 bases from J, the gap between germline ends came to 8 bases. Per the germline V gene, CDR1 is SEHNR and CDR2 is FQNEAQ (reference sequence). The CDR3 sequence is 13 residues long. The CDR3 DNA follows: TGTGCCAGCAGCTCCCCTCCCAATGAAAAACTGTTTTTT. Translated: CASSSPPNEKLFF.

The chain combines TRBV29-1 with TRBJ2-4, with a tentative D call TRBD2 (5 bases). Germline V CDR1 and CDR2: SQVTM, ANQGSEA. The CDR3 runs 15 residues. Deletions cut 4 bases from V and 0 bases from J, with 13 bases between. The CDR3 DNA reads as TGCAGCGTTGGGTTACGGGAACTAGCCAAAAACATTCAGTACTTC. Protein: CSVGLRELAKNIQYF. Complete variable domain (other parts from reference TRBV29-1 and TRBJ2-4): SAVISQKPSRDICQRGTSLTIQCQVDSQVTMMFWYRQQPGQSLTLIATANQGSEATYESGFVIDKFPISRPNLTFSTLTVSNMSPEDSSIYLCSVGLRELAKNIQYFGAGTRLSVL.

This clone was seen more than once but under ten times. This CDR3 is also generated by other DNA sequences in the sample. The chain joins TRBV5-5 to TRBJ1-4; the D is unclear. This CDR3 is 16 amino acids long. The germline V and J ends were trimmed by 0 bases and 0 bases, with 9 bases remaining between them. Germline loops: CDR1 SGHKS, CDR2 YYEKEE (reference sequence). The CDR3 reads CASSLGASPTNEKLFF. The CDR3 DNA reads TGTGCCAGCAGCTTGGGGGCATCCCCAACTAATGAAAAACTGTTTTTT.

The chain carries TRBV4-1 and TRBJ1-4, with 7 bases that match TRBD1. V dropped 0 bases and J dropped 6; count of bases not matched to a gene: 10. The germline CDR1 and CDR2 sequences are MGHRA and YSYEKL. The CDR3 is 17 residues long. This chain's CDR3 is CASSQDPKGAVYEKLFF. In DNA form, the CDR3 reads TGCGCCAGCAGCCAAGACCCCAAGGGGGCAGTGTATGAAAAACTGTTTTTT.

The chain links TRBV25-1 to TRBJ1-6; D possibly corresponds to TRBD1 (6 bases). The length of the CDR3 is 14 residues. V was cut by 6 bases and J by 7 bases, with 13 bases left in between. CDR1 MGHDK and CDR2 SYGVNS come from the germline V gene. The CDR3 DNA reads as TGTGCCAGCAGAACAGGGATCTCGAATTCACCCCTCCACTTT. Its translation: CASRTGISNSPLHF.

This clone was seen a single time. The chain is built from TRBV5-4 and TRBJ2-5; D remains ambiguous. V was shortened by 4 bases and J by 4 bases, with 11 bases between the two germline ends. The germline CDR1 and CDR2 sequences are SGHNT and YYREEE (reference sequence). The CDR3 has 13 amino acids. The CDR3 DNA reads TGTGCCAGCAGCACCGACTCGCCAGAGACCCAGTACTTC. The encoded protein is CASSTDSPETQYF.